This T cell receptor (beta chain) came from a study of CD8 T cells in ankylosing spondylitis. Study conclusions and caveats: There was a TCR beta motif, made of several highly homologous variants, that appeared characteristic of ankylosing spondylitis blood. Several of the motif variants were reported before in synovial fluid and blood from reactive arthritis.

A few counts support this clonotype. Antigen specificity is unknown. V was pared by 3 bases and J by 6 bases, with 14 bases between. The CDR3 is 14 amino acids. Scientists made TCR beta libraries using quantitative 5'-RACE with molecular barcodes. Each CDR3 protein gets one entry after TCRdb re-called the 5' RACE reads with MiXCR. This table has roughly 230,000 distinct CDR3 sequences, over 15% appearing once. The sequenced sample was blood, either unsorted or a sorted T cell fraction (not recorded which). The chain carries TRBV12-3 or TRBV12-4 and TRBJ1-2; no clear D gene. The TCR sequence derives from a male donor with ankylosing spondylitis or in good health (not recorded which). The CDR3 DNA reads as TGTGCCAGCAGTTTTGGGGTCCTCGAGAATGGCTACACCTTC. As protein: CASSFGVLENGYTF.